The subject of this entry is one TCR beta chain. Its antigen is still unknown. These data belong to a study of diagnostic markers for celiac disease (dated by TCRdb to the early 2020s). The reads were generated on an Illumina MiSeq. After the reads were reprocessed by TCRdb, one entry was made per CDR3 protein sequence, with no DNA. The sample's own table lists more than 7,500 distinct CDR3 sequences. Approximately 5.8% of the sample comes from the top ten. CDR1 is given as LGHDT and CDR2 as YNNKEL, both from the germline V gene (reference sequence). The CDR3, from cysteine to phenylalanine, totals 15 residues. The DNA is not on file.

The receptor chain draws on TRBV3-1 and TRBJ1-1; TCRdb proposes TRBD1, but this gene call is untestable without DNA. Input material: either unsorted cells or a sorted T cell fraction (not recorded which). This TCR was sampled from a human donor. This table probably holds off-target reads from a library built for another chain. The CDR3 loop reads CASSQVPGERAEAFF. Reference TRBV3-1 and TRBJ1-1 proteins supply the regions before and after the CDR3; the full variable domain is: DTAVSQTPKYLVTQMGNDKSIKCEQNLGHDTMYWYKQDSKKFLKIMFSYNNKELIINETVPNRFSPKSPDKAHLNLHINSLELGDSAVYFCASSQVPGERAEAFFGQGTRLTVV.